These T cell receptor beta chains were read from a single sample in a study of breast tumors, draining lymph nodes, adjacent tissues. TCRdb re-analysed the multiplex PCR reads in MiXCR, keeping a single row per CDR3 protein. The sample has over 200,000 distinct CDR3 sequences, less than 40% seen once. The sequenced material came from axillary lymph node tissue. Receptor source: a female donor with breast cancer. Some clones in this sample may be carry-over from other donors' samples. Each CDR3 is given with its conserved first and last residue. A D gene is named only where the DNA matches it firmly. The size of a clone is reported for some rows only, either as once, few or many, or as a class for expanded clones.

j_call d_call clone_size v_call cdr3_nt cdr3_aa
TRBJ2-2 TRBD1 many TRBV7-9 TGTGCCAGCAGCTTTACAGGGGTTGGCGGGGAGCTGTTTTTT CASSFTGVGGELFF
TRBJ1-2 TRBD1 many TRBV19 TGTGCCAGTCACAGGGGGAACTATGGCTACACCTTC CASHRGNYGYTF
TRBJ2-3 TRBD1 many TRBV11-2 TGTGCCAGCAGCATAGGGGACAGGGGCGAGCAGTATTTT CASSIGDRGEQYF
TRBJ1-3 . many TRBV6-5 TGTGCCAGCAGTTCTACCACAGGGGGAAACACCATATATTTT CASSSTTGGNTIYF
TRBJ1-2 TRBD1 many TRBV6-6 TGTGCCAGCAGTTTTGGTACAGGGGAGAGCTATGGCTACACCTTC CASSFGTGESYGYTF
TRBJ1-2 . . TRBV6-2/TRBV6-3 TGTGCCAGCAGCCCACGCGTGGGGATGGGTGGCTACACCTTC CASSPRVGMGGYTF
TRBJ2-2 . many TRBV25-1 TGTGCCAGCAACGGAGGGGGAGGAACCGGGGAGCTGTTTTTT CASNGGGGTGELFF
TRBJ1-2 . many TRBV3-1 TGTGCCAGCAGCCTCCGGGAGAACTATGGCTACACCTTC CASSLRENYGYTF
TRBJ1-4 TRBD1 . TRBV5-1 TGCGCCAGCAGCTTGGATACAGGGGGCGCAACTAATGAAAAACTGTTTTTT CASSLDTGGATNEKLFF
TRBJ2-5 . . TRBV19 TGTGCCAGTAGTCCGCTACCCAGGGCCCGAGAGACCCAGTGCTTC CASSPLPRARETQCF
TRBJ1-2 . . TRBV24-1 TGTGCCACCAGTGCTAGAGATCGACGGGGCGCTAACCATGGCTACACCTTC CATSARDRRGANHGYTF
TRBJ1-5 . many TRBV30 TGTGCCTGGGCCGGGACAAGAAATCAGCCCCAGCATTTT CAWAGTRNQPQHF
TRBJ2-4 . . TRBV11-3 TGTGCCAGCAGCACAGGGAACTTGGGAGCCAAAAACATTCAGTACTTC CASSTGNLGAKNIQYF
TRBJ1-3 . few TRBV18 TGTGCCAGCTCACCAAATCGGGGGGTTATCTCTGGAAACACCATATATTTT CASSPNRGVISGNTIYF
TRBJ2-1 TRBD1 many TRBV6-6 TGTGCCAGCAGACTGACAGGGAGCTCCTACAATGAGCAGTTCTTC CASRLTGSSYNEQFF
TRBJ2-1 TRBD2 . TRBV24-1 TGTGCCACCAGTGCCACAGGACTAGCGGGAGTCAATGAGCAGTTCTTC CATSATGLAGVNEQFF
TRBJ2-2 TRBD2 few TRBV19 TGTGCCAGTAGAACTCTAGCGGGGGGGGCCGGGGAGCTGTTTTTT CASRTLAGGAGELFF
TRBJ2-5 . few TRBV20-1 TGCAGTGCTAGAGATTGGGTTGAAACCCAGTACTTC CSARDWVETQYF
TRBJ2-2 . many TRBV15 TGTGCCACCAGCAGCAACCGCGGGGTGGTCGGGGAGCTGTTTTTT CATSSNRGVVGELFF
TRBJ1-3 . few TRBV18 TGTGCCAGCTCACCACTCACTGGGGACTCTGGAAACACCATATATTTT CASSPLTGDSGNTIYF
TRBJ1-2 . . TRBV7-2 TGTGCCAGCACCGCCGGCGGGAGCTATGGCTACACCTTC CASTAGGSYGYTF
TRBJ2-7 . many TRBV18 TGTGCCAGCTCACCACGGGACGGAGCCTACGAGCAGTACTTC CASSPRDGAYEQYF
TRBJ2-7 . . TRBV12-3/TRBV12-4 TGTGCCAGCAGTTCACCGTCCGGGACCTACGAGCAGTACTTC CASSSPSGTYEQYF
TRBJ1-3 . . TRBV5-1 TGCGCCAGCAGCCGAGGAACAAGGAGCTCTGGAAACACCATATATTTT CASSRGTRSSGNTIYF
TRBJ1-6 . many TRBV6-6 TGTGCCAGCAGTTATGGGAATTCACCCCTCCACTTT CASSYGNSPLHF
TRBJ2-5 TRBD1 . TRBV12-5 TGTGCTAGTGGAAACCCGACAGGGGGCTTTGAGACCCAGTACTTC CASGNPTGGFETQYF
TRBJ2-7 TRBD1 many TRBV7-8 TGTGCCAGCAGCTCAGCGACAGGGCCCTACGAGCAGTACTTC CASSSATGPYEQYF
TRBJ2-6 . many TRBV6-6 TGTGCCAGCAGCCCCAATCCTGGGGCCAACGTCCTGACTTTC CASSPNPGANVLTF
TRBJ2-5 TRBD2 few TRBV27 TGTGCCAGCAGGCTAGCGGGAGGAACTGAGACCCAGTACTTC CASRLAGGTETQYF
TRBJ1-3 . many TRBV4-1 TGCGCCAGCAGCCAAGGGAGTATCGGAAACACCATATATTTT CASSQGSIGNTIYF
TRBJ1-5 . . TRBV25-1 TGTGCCAGCAGTGCTAGTATATTGGGGGGAAGAGATCAGCCCCAGCATTTT CASSASILGGRDQPQHF